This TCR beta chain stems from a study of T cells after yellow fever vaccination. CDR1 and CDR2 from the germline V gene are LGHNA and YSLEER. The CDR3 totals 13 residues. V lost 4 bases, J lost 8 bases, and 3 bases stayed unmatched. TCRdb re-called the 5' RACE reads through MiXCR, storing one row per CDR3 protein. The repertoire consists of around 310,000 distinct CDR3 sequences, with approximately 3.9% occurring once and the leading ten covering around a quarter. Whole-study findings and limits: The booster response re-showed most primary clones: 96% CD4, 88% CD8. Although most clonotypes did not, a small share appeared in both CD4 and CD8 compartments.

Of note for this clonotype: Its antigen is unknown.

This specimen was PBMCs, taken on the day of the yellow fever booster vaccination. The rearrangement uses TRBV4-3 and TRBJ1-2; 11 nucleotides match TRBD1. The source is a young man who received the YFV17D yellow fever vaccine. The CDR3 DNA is TGCGCCAGCAGCCCTCGGACAGGGGGCGGCTACACCTTC. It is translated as CASSPRTGGGYTF.